These T cell receptor beta chains were read from a single sample in a study of T-cell reconstitution after alpha-beta-depleted transplantation in children. One entry per CDR3 protein, called by TCRdb with MiXCR from the PCR reads. The profile shows about 240,000 distinct CDR3 sequences, about 12% of them singletons. The starting material was PBMCs from the stem cell graft donor, obtained from the stem cell graft. The source of these receptors is a human donor who donated a stem cell graft to a child with acute lymphoblastic leukemia. Each CDR3 is given with its conserved first and last residue. A D gene is named only where the DNA matches it firmly. Clone size is given for some rows only: seen once, a few or many times, or a class if the clone is expanded.

j_call: TRBJ2-5
v_call: TRBV29-1
d_call: NA
clone_size: few
cdr3_nt: TGCAGCGTTGAAAGAAGGGGGAGGGAAGAGACCCAGTACTTC
cdr3_aa: CSVERRGREETQYF

j_call: TRBJ2-4
v_call: TRBV27
d_call: TRBD2
clone_size: many
cdr3_nt: TGTGCCAGCAGTTTTTCCGGGACTAGTGGGGACATTCAGTACTTC
cdr3_aa: CASSFSGTSGDIQYF

j_call: TRBJ1-2
v_call: TRBV12-3/TRBV12-4
d_call: NA
clone_size: many
cdr3_nt: TGTGCCAGCAAGCGACCGCCAGCCTCTCATGGCTACACCTTC
cdr3_aa: CASKRPPASHGYTF

j_call: TRBJ1-1
v_call: TRBV29-1
d_call: NA
clone_size: many
cdr3_nt: TGCAGCGTTGAATTCCTGGGCTTGAACACTGAAGCTTTCTTT
cdr3_aa: CSVEFLGLNTEAFF

j_call: TRBJ2-1
v_call: TRBV12-3/TRBV12-4
d_call: TRBD2
clone_size: many
cdr3_nt: TGTGCCAGCAGTTTCCTGCCTAGCGGGAGGGTAAGGAATGAGCAGTTCTTC
cdr3_aa: CASSFLPSGRVRNEQFF

j_call: TRBJ2-2
v_call: TRBV3-1
d_call: TRBD2
clone_size: many
cdr3_nt: TGTGCCAGCAGCCAAGTCGCGGGAGCAGGGAGCGGGGAGCTGTTTTTT
cdr3_aa: CASSQVAGAGSGELFF

j_call: TRBJ1-6
v_call: TRBV27
d_call: TRBD1
clone_size: few
cdr3_nt: TGTGCCAGCAGTTTATTAGGGACAGGATCACCCCTCCACTTT
cdr3_aa: CASSLLGTGSPLHF

j_call: TRBJ2-1
v_call: TRBV12-3/TRBV12-4
d_call: NA
clone_size: many
cdr3_nt: TGTGCCAGCATCACCGGGACACGGCCAGACAATGAGCAGTTCTTC
cdr3_aa: CASITGTRPDNEQFF

j_call: TRBJ1-3
v_call: TRBV29-1
d_call: TRBD1
clone_size: many
cdr3_nt: TGCAGCGTTGAAGATCGGCGGGGTAGACCGGGACAGATAGACTCTGGAAACACCATATATTTT
cdr3_aa: CSVEDRRGRPGQIDSGNTIYF

j_call: TRBJ1-1
v_call: TRBV25-1
d_call: NA
clone_size: many
cdr3_nt: TGTGCCAGCAGCGTGGGGGCCGGACGTGAAGCTTTCTTT
cdr3_aa: CASSVGAGREAFF

j_call: TRBJ2-2
v_call: TRBV9
d_call: NA
clone_size: many
cdr3_nt: TGTGCCAGCAGCGTAGGGGACCGACTCACCGGGGAGCTGTTTTTT
cdr3_aa: CASSVGDRLTGELFF

j_call: TRBJ1-1
v_call: TRBV5-1
d_call: TRBD1
clone_size: many
cdr3_nt: TGCGCCAGCAGCTTGGGAAGGGGACAGCAGATGGCGAACACTGAAGCTTTCTTT
cdr3_aa: CASSLGRGQQMANTEAFF

j_call: TRBJ2-7
v_call: TRBV6-1
d_call: NA
clone_size: many
cdr3_nt: TGTGCCAGCAGTGATACCCAGGGTTTCGTTTACGAGCAGTACTTC
cdr3_aa: CASSDTQGFVYEQYF

j_call: TRBJ1-5
v_call: TRBV6-1
d_call: TRBD1
clone_size: few
cdr3_nt: TGTGCCAGCAGCCGTAGGGGGCCTGACCAGCCCCAGCATTTT
cdr3_aa: CASSRRGPDQPQHF

j_call: TRBJ2-3
v_call: TRBV7-7
d_call: TRBD1
clone_size: many
cdr3_nt: TGTGCCAGCAGCTTTACCCATCATTCGGACAGGATGGGGGGCACAGATACGCAGTATTTT
cdr3_aa: CASSFTHHSDRMGGTDTQYF

j_call: TRBJ1-1
v_call: TRBV11-2
d_call: TRBD1
clone_size: NA
cdr3_nt: TGTGCCAGCAGCTTAGGGAGAACAGGGGGGGACACTGAAGCTTTCTTT
cdr3_aa: CASSLGRTGGDTEAFF

j_call: TRBJ2-7
v_call: TRBV20-1
d_call: NA
clone_size: many
cdr3_nt: TGCAGTGCTAGACCCATGGGCCTCCACGAGCAGTACTTC
cdr3_aa: CSARPMGLHEQYF

j_call: TRBJ2-5
v_call: TRBV20-1
d_call: NA
clone_size: many
cdr3_nt: TGCAGTGCTAGCAGGGTGGGCGGCGGACCGGAGACCCAGTACTTC
cdr3_aa: CSASRVGGGPETQYF

j_call: TRBJ2-5
v_call: TRBV7-9
d_call: NA
clone_size: many
cdr3_nt: TGTGCCAGCAGCTTAATCGAGGGCAGCCAAGAGACCCAGTACTTC
cdr3_aa: CASSLIEGSQETQYF

j_call: TRBJ2-7
v_call: TRBV4-3
d_call: TRBD1
clone_size: many
cdr3_nt: TGCGCCAGCAGCCAGACCGGGACAGGGGGAAACGAGCAGTACTTC
cdr3_aa: CASSQTGTGGNEQYF

j_call: TRBJ1-5
v_call: TRBV5-1
d_call: NA
clone_size: many
cdr3_nt: TGCGCCAGCAGCTTTAGTTCCGGGAATCAGCCCCAGCATTTT
cdr3_aa: CASSFSSGNQPQHF

j_call: TRBJ2-3
v_call: TRBV7-3
d_call: TRBD1
clone_size: many
cdr3_nt: TGTGCCAGCAGCCCGAAAGGGGGCTTGCAGTATTTT
cdr3_aa: CASSPKGGLQYF

j_call: TRBJ1-1
v_call: TRBV7-9
d_call: NA
clone_size: many
cdr3_nt: TGTGCCAGCAGCTCAGGGACAGAAGCTTTCTTT
cdr3_aa: CASSSGTEAFF

j_call: TRBJ1-1
v_call: TRBV29-1
d_call: NA
clone_size: many
cdr3_nt: TGCAGCATCCAGGTCCGATCAGGGGCGCTTATAACTGAAGCTTTCTTT
cdr3_aa: CSIQVRSGALITEAFF

j_call: TRBJ1-5
v_call: TRBV5-4
d_call: NA
clone_size: few
cdr3_nt: TGTGCCAGCAGCACGACAGTTTACAATCAGCCCCAGCATTTT
cdr3_aa: CASSTTVYNQPQHF

j_call: TRBJ2-3
v_call: TRBV29-1
d_call: NA
clone_size: many
cdr3_nt: TGCAGCGTTGTCGTAGGGCCAACAGATACGCAGTATTTT
cdr3_aa: CSVVVGPTDTQYF

j_call: TRBJ2-4
v_call: TRBV4-3
d_call: NA
clone_size: NA
cdr3_nt: TGCGCCAGCAGCCAAGACCGGCTAGTCAAAAACATTCAGTACTTC
cdr3_aa: CASSQDRLVKNIQYF

j_call: TRBJ1-5
v_call: TRBV24-1
d_call: TRBD1
clone_size: few
cdr3_nt: TGTGCCACCAGTGACCCCGGGACAGGGGATAGCAATCAGCCCCAGCATTTT
cdr3_aa: CATSDPGTGDSNQPQHF